This TCR beta chain was recorded in a study of cytomegalovirus exposure and HLA in healthy donors. In the study overall: Earlier, 150 million to 200 million T cells were analyzed, and around 100 million unique TCR beta sequences were found among them.

In germline, CDR1 is SGHTA, CDR2 FQGNSA. The germline V and J ends were trimmed by 6 bases and 0 bases, with 11 bases remaining between them. This CDR3 has 14 residues. This PCR relied on a set of 60 Vbeta primers and 13 Jbeta primers. Some clones are missing from TCRdb's copy, which holds only in-frame ones; the method was immunoSEQ multiplex PCR. The table includes some 190,000 clones, around four fifths detected once. Study-wide results and caveats: Per a prior analysis, the majority of TCR beta V segments were productive roughly 90% or roughly 30% of the time. As was reported, the classifier diagnosed cytomegalovirus status with high specificity and sensitivity.

In the case of this clone: Its antigen is as yet unknown.

The receptor comes from a woman aged 35 to 49 in good health and CMV-seronegative. V and J are TRBV7-2 and TRBJ1-1; maybe TRBD1 (6 bases). The sample comprised PBMCs. The CDR3 DNA sequence: TGTGCCAGCAGACTGGACAGCTTGAACACTGAAGCTTTCTTT. Translation: CASRLDSLNTEAFF.